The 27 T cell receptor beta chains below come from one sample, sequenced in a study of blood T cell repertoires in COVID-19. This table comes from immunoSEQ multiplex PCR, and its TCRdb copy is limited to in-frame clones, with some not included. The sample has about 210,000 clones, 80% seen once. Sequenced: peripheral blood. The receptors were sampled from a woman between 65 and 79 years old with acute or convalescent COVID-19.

Here the CDR3 reads CAIRTGQGANYGYTF. The CDR3 DNA follows: TGTGCCATCAGAACCGGACAGGGGGCGAACTATGGCTACACCTTC. The chain couples TRBV10-3 to TRBJ1-2, with 11 bases matching TRBD1. The CDR3 spans 15 residues. Germline-derived CDR1 and CDR2 are ENHRY and SYGVKD. The V segment lost 6 bases and the J segment 2 bases; nucleotides outside the gene matches: 5.

CDR3 bases: TGTGCCAGCAGCACAGAGGACTCTTCGGGGGGTGATACGCAGTATTTT. Translation: CASSTEDSSGGDTQYF. The rearrangement joins TRBV11-3 to TRBJ2-3; TRBD2 agrees at 7 bases. J gave up 6 bases and V 5 bases, and 14 bases lay outside the gene matches. Germline-derived CDR1 and CDR2 are SGHNT and YENEEA. This CDR3 has 16 residues.

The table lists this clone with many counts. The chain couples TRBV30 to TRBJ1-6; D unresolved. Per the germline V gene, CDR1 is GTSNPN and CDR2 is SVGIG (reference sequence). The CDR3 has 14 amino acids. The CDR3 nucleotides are TGTGCTGGATTTCGGAGCTCCTATAATTCACCCCTCCACTTT. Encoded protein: CAGFRSSYNSPLHF.

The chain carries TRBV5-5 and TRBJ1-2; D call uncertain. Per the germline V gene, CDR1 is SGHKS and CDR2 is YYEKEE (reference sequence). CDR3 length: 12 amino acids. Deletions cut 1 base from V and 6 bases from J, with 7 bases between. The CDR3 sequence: CASSLYTNGYTF. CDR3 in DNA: TGTGCCAGCAGCTTGTACACGAATGGCTACACCTTC. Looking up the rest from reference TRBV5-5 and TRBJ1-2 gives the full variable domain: DAGVTQSPTHLIKTRGQQVTLRCSPISGHKSVSWYQQVLGQGPQFIFQYYEKEERGRGNFPDRFSARQFPNYSSELNVNALLLGDSALYLCASSLYTNGYTFGSGTRLTVV.

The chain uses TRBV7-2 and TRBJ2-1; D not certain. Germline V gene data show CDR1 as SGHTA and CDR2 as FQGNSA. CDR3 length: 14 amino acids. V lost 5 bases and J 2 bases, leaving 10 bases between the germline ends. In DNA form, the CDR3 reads TGTGCCAGCAGCCCCTACTCCACCTACAATGAGCAGTTCTTC. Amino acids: CASSPYSTYNEQFF.

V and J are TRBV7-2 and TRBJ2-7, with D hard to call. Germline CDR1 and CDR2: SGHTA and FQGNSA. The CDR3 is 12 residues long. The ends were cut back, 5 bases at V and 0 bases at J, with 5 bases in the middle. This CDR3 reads CASSLISYEQYF. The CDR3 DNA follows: TGTGCCAGCAGCCTTATCTCCTACGAGCAGTACTTC.

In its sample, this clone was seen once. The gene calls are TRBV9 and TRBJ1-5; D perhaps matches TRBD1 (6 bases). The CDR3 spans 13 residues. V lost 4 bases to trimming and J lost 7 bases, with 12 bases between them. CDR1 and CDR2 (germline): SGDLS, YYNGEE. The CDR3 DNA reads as TGTGCCAGCAGCACAGGGCAGGGACAGCCCCAGCATTTT. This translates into CASSTGQGQPQHF.

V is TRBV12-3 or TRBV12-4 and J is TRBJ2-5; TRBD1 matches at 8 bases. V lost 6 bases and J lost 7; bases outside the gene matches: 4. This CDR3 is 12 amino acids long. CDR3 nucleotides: TGTGCCAGCAGCCCTACAGGGGGGACCCAGTACTTC. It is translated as CASSPTGGTQYF.

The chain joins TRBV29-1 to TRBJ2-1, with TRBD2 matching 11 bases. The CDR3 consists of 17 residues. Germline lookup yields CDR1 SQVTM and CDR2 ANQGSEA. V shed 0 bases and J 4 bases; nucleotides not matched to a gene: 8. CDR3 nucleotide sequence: TGCAGCGTTGAAGATCCGATAGCGGGGGGGCCTTACAATGAGCAGTTCTTC. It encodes CSVEDPIAGGPYNEQFF.

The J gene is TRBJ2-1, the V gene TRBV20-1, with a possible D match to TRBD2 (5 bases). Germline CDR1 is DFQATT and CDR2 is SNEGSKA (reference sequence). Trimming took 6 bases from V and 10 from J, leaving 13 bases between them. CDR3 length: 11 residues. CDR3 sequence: CSAQRLSEQFF. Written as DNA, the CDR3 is TGCAGTGCCCAGCGGTTAAGCGAGCAGTTCTTC.

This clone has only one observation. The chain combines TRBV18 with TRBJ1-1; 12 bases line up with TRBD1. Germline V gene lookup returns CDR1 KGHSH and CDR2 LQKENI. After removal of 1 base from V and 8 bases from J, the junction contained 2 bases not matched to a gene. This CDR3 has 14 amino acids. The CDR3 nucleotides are TGTGCCAGCTCACCACGGGACAGGGGGCCCGAAGCTTTCTTT. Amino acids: CASSPRDRGPEAFF.

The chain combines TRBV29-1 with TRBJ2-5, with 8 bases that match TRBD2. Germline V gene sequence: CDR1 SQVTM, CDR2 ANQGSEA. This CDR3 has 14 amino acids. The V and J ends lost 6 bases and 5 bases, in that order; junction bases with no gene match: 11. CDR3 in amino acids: CSVVAGRGGETQYF. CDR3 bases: TGCAGCGTGGTAGCGGGGAGAGGCGGGGAGACCCAGTACTTC.

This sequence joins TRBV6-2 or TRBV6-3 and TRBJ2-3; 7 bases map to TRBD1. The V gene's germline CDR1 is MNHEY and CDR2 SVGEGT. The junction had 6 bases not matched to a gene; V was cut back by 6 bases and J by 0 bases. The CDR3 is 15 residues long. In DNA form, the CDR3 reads TGTGCCAGCAGCAGGGGGACAGCTAGCACAGATACGCAGTATTTT. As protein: CASSRGTASTDTQYF.

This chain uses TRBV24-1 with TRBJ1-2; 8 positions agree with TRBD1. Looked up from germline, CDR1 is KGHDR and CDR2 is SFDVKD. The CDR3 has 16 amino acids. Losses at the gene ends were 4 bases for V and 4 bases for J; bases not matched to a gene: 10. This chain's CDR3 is CATSDPTGGDLYGYTF. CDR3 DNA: TGTGCCACCAGTGACCCTACAGGGGGTGACCTCTATGGCTACACCTTC.

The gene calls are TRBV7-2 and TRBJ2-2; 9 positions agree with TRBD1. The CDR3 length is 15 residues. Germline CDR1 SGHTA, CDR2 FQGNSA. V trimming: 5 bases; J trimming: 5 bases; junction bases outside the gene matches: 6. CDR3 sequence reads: CASSPRDRATGELFF. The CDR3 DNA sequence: TGTGCCAGCAGCCCCCGGGACAGGGCTACCGGGGAGCTGTTTTTT.

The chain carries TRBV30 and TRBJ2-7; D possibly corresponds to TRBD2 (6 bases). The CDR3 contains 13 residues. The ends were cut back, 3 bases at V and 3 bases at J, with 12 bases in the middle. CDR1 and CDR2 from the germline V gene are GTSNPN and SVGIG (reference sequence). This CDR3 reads CAWSGLGGYEQYV. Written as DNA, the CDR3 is TGTGCCTGGAGCGGACTGGGGGGCTACGAGCAGTACGTC.

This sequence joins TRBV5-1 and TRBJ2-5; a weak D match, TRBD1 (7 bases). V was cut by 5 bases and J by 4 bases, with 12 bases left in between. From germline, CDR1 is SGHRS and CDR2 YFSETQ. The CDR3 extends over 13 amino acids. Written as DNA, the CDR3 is TGCGCCAGCAGTGTCCAGGGGGGAGAGACCCAGTACTTC. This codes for CASSVQGGETQYF.

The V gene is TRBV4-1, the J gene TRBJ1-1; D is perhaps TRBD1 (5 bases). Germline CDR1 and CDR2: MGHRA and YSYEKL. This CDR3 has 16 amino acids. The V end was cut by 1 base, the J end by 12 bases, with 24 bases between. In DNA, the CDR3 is TGCGCCAGCAGCCAAGGATTGAGTAAGGGGATACTCGGGTCTTTCTTT. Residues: CASSQGLSKGILGSFF.

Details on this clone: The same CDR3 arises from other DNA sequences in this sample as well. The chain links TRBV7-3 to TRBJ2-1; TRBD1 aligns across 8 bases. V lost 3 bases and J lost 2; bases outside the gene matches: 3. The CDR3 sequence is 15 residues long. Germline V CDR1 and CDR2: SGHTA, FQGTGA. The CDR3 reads CASSFDRGPYNEQFF. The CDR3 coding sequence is TGTGCCAGCAGCTTTGACAGGGGCCCCTACAATGAGCAGTTCTTC. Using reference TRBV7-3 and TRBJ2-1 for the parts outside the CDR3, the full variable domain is GAGVSQTPSNKVTEKGKYVELRCDPISGHTALYWYRQSLGQGPEFLIYFQGTGAADDSGLPNDRFFAVRPEGSVSTLKIQRTERGDSAVYLCASSFDRGPYNEQFFGPGTRLTVL.

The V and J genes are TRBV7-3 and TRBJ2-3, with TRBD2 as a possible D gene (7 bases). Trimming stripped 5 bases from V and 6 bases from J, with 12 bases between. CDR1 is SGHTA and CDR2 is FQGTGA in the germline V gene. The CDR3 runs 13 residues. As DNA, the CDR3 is TGTGCCAGCAGCCCCGGGGGGCCGGATACGCAGTATTTT. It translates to CASSPGGPDTQYF. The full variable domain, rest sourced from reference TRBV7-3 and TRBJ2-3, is GAGVSQTPSNKVTEKGKYVELRCDPISGHTALYWYRQSLGQGPEFLIYFQGTGAADDSGLPNDRFFAVRPEGSVSTLKIQRTERGDSAVYLCASSPGGPDTQYFGPGTRLTVL.

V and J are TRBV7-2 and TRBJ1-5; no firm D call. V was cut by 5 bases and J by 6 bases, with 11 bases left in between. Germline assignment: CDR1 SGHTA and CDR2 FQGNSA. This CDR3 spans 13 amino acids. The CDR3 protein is CASSLPGVQPQHF. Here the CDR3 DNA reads TGTGCCAGCAGCCTACCCGGGGTTCAGCCCCAGCATTTT.

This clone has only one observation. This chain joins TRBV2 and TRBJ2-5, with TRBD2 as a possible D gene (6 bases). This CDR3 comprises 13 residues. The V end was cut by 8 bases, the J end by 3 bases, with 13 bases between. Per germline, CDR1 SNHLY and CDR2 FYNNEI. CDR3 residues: CASGGNLEETQYF. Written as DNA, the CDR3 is TGTGCCAGCGGCGGGAACTTAGAAGAGACCCAGTACTTC.

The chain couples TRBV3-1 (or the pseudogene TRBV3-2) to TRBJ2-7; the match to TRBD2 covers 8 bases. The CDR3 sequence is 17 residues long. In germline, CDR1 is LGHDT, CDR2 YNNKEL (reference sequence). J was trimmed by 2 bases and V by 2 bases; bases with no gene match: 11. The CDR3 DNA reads TGTGCCAGCAGCCAACCCGGGCGGGGGGCCCAGCCCTACGAGCAGTACGTC. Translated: CASSQPGRGAQPYEQYV.

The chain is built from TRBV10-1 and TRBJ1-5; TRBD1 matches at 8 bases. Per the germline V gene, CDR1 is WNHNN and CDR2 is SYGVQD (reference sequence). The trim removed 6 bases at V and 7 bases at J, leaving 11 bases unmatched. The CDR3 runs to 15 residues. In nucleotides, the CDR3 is TGCGCCAGCAGCGATGGACAGGGCAGGGGGCAGCCCCAGCATTTT. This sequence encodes CASSDGQGRGQPQHF.

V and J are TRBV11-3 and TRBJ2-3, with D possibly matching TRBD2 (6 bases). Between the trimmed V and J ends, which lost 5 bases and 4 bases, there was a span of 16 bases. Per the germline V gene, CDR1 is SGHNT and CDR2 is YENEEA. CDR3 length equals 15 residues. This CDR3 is CASSLAGTSSDTQYF. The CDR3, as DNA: TGTGCCAGCAGCCTAGCAGGAACTAGCTCAGATACGCAGTATTTT. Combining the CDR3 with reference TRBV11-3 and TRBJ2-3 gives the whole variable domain EAGVVQSPRYKIIEKKQPVAFWCNPISGHNTLYWYLQNLGQGPELLIRYENEEAVDDSQLPKDRFSAERLKGVDSTLKIQPAELGDSAVYLCASSLAGTSSDTQYFGPGTRLTVL.

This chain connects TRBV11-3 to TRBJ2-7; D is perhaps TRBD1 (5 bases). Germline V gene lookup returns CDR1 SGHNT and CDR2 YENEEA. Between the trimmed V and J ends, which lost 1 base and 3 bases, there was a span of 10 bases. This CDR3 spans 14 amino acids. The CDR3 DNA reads TGTGCCAGCAGCTTAGCTCAGGGAATCTACGAGCAGTACGTC. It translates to CASSLAQGIYEQYV.

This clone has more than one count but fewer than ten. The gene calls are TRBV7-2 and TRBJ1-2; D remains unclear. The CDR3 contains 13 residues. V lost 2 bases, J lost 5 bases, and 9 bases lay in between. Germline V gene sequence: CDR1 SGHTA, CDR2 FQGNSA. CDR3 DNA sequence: TGTGCCAGCAGCTTACAGGCATCTTATGGCTACACCTTC. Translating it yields CASSLQASYGYTF.